One and the same sample provided the 20 T cell receptor beta chains below, sequenced in a study of blood T cell repertoires in COVID-19. Clones were sequenced by immunoSEQ multiplex PCR, and TCRdb holds only the in-frame ones, with some missing. The top ten clones hold roughly 5% of a sample with 290,000 or so clones, roughly 85% of them seen once. The specimen was peripheral blood. The receptors shown here come from a man aged 50 to 59 with active or convalescent COVID-19.

The chain joins TRBV7-2 to TRBJ1-1, with 7 bases identical to TRBD1. Germline CDR1 and CDR2: SGHTA and FQGNSA. V shed 4 bases and J 1 base; nucleotides not matched to a gene: 3. This CDR3 has 14 amino acids. The CDR3 DNA reads TGTGCCAGCAGCTACCGGGACAGGAACACTGAAGCTTTCTTT. It codes for CASSYRDRNTEAFF. The full variable domain, in which reference TRBV7-2 and TRBJ1-1 provide the parts outside the CDR3, is GAGVSQSPSNKVTEKGKDVELRCDPISGHTALYWYRQSLGQGLEFLIYFQGNSAPDKSGLPSDRFSAERTGGSVSTLTIQRTQQEDSAVYLCASSYRDRNTEAFFGQGTRLTVV.

J is TRBJ1-4 and V is TRBV7-9, with D perhaps TRBD1 (6 bases). This CDR3 has 18 amino acids. V was cut by 5 bases and J by 1 base, with 20 bases left in between. In germline, CDR1 is SEHNR, CDR2 FQNEAQ (reference sequence). The CDR3 nucleotides read TGTGCCAGCAGCGAGCCCCAGGGGCTCTGGATAACTAATGAAAAACTGTTTTTT. Translating it yields CASSEPQGLWITNEKLFF.

In its sample, this clone was seen a few times. The V call is TRBV7-2, the J call TRBJ1-2; D is unresolved. Germline CDR1 reads SGHTA; CDR2 reads FQGNSA. V lost 5 bases to trimming and J lost 5 bases, with 9 bases between them. The CDR3 spans 12 residues. CDR3 sequence reads: CASSRLGYGYTF. The CDR3 DNA reads TGTGCCAGCAGCAGACTAGGGTATGGCTACACCTTC.

The rearrangement joins TRBV5-1 to TRBJ1-1; D call uncertain. The CDR3 extends over 13 amino acids. The ends were cut back, 5 bases at V and 0 bases at J, with 8 bases in the middle. Germline V CDR1 and CDR2: SGHRS, YFSETQ. The DNA for the CDR3 is TGCGCCAGCAGTCCCCTTGTGAACACTGAAGCTTTCTTT. Translation gives CASSPLVNTEAFF.

The rearrangement uses TRBV5-1 and TRBJ2-3; 7 nucleotides agree with TRBD1. CDR3 length: 17 residues. The trim removed 3 bases at V and 4 bases at J, leaving 14 bases unmatched. The germline CDR1 and CDR2 sequences are SGHRS and YFSETQ. The CDR3, as DNA: TGCGCCAGCAGCTGGTCGGGACAGCAGGAATCCCCAGATACGCAGTATTTT. Its translation is CASSWSGQQESPDTQYF. Full variable domain (missing parts from reference TRBV5-1 and TRBJ2-3): KAGVTQTPRYLIKTRGQQVTLSCSPISGHRSVSWYQQTPGQGLQFLFEYFSETQRNKGNFPGRFSGRQFSNSRSEMNVSTLELGDSALYLCASSWSGQQESPDTQYFGPGTRLTVL.

The rearrangement joins TRBV29-1 to TRBJ1-2, with unresolved D. Germline lookup yields CDR1 SQVTM and CDR2 ANQGSEA. Trimming shortened V by 7 bases and J by 5 bases, and 11 bases separated the two germline ends. There are 11 residues in the CDR3. This CDR3 is CSAGTGYGYTF. The CDR3 nucleotides read TGCAGCGCCGGTACGGGGTATGGCTACACCTTC.

The V and J genes are TRBV2 and TRBJ2-5; TRBD2 aligns across 9 bases. Germline V lookup: CDR1 SNHLY, CDR2 FYNNEI. The CDR3 length is 15 residues. The ends lost 6 bases at V and 4 bases at J; junction bases unmatched: 9. CDR3 DNA sequence: TGTGCCAGCAGAGGGCTAGCGGGAATTTTAGAGACCCAGTACTTC. Translation: CASRGLAGILETQYF.

V and J are TRBV2 and TRBJ2-2, with 7 bases aligning to TRBD2. The length of the CDR3 is 16 residues. Germline values: CDR1 SNHLY, CDR2 FYNNEI. V lost 5 bases, J lost 7 bases, and 13 bases stayed unmatched. CDR3 DNA: TGTGCCAGCAGTTCAGGGAGGCGGGAGAGGGGCGGGGAGCTGTTTTTT. It codes for CASSSGRRERGGELFF.

Many counts were recorded for this clone. CDR3 loop: CASSPGRYGYTF. CDR3 sequence (DNA): TGTGCCAGCAGTCCAGGGAGGTACGGCTACACCTTC. The J gene is TRBJ1-2, the V gene TRBV28, with D possibly being TRBD1 (5 bases). The CDR3 runs to 12 residues. V was cut by 5 bases and J by 8 bases, with 12 bases left in between. Germline V CDR1 and CDR2: MDHEN, SYDVKM.

The chain has TRBV7-9 and TRBJ2-7, with 9 bases matching TRBD1. The CDR3 covers 15 residues. Looked up from germline, CDR1 is SEHNR and CDR2 is FQNEAQ (reference sequence). V was clipped by 2 bases and J by 6 bases; unmatched bases: 8. CDR3 sequence (DNA): TGTGCCAGCAGCTTATTACGGGGACAGGGCGGCGAGCAGTACTTC. This sequence encodes CASSLLRGQGGEQYF. The complete variable domain, with remaining parts taken from reference TRBV7-9 and TRBJ2-7, reads DTGVSQNPRHKITKRGQNVTFRCDPISEHNRLYWYRQTLGQGPEFLTYFQNEAQLEKSRLLSDRFSAERPKGSFSTLEIQRTEQGDSAMYLCASSLLRGQGGEQYFGPGTRLTVT.

The V call is TRBV29-1, the J call TRBJ2-3; 10 positions agree with TRBD1. CDR1 and CDR2 (germline): SQVTM, ANQGSEA. Unmatched junction bases numbered 6, after V lost 6 bases and J lost 3 bases. The CDR3 spans 14 residues. The CDR3 protein is CSVVDRGLTDTQYF. CDR3 DNA: TGCAGCGTCGTGGACAGGGGGTTGACAGATACGCAGTATTTT.

About this clone: The sample has other DNA sequences that encode this CDR3 too. The rearrangement links TRBV18 to TRBJ2-7; 12 nucleotides agree with TRBD2. The ends lost 3 bases at V and 1 base at J; junction bases unmatched: 1. The CDR3 extends over 15 amino acids. Germline loops: CDR1 KGHSH, CDR2 LQKENI. The DNA of the CDR3 is TGTGCCAGCTCACCGGGGACTAGCGGGTCCTACGAGCAGTACTTC. It translates to CASSPGTSGSYEQYF. Filled out from reference TRBV18 and TRBJ2-7, the complete variable domain reads NAGVMQNPRHLVRRRGQEARLRCSPMKGHSHVYWYRQLPEEGLKFMVYLQKENIIDESGMPKERFSAEFPKEGPSILRIQQVVRGDSAAYFCASSPGTSGSYEQYFGPGTRLTVT.

This CDR3 is CSVGEGGYYEQYF. CDR3 DNA sequence: TGCAGCGTTGGTGAAGGGGGCTACTACGAGCAGTACTTC. The chain links TRBV29-1 to TRBJ2-7; 7 bases are a match to TRBD1. Germline values: CDR1 SQVTM, CDR2 ANQGSEA. CDR3 size: 13 residues. The V and J ends lost 4 bases and 3 bases, in that order; junction bases with no gene match: 6.

The chain uses TRBV30 and TRBJ2-7, with D possibly being TRBD1 (6 bases). Germline V lookup: CDR1 GTSNPN, CDR2 SVGIG (reference sequence). The CDR3 has 15 amino acids. Trimming took 0 bases from V and 6 from J, leaving 18 bases between them. CDR3 loop: CAWSVTGTTQAEQYF. The CDR3 DNA sequence: TGTGCCTGGAGTGTAACCGGGACAACCCAGGCCGAGCAGTACTTC.

The chain has TRBV6-5 and TRBJ1-2, with 8 nucleotides matching TRBD1. The ends lost 11 bases at V and 1 base at J; junction bases unmatched: 9. The CDR3 is made up of 14 amino acids. Germline V gives CDR1 MNHEY, CDR2 SVGAGI. The CDR3 nucleotides read TGTGCCTGTCGTCGGACAGGGAGTAACTATGGCTACACCTTC. It translates to CACRRTGSNYGYTF.

The genes are TRBV29-1 and TRBJ1-2; D call uncertain. V lost 7 bases and J 11 bases, leaving 17 bases between the germline ends. CDR1 and CDR2 (germline): SQVTM, ANQGSEA. This CDR3 is 11 amino acids long. The CDR3 is CSAKERGGYTF. CDR3 DNA: TGCAGCGCCAAAGAACGGGGTGGGTACACCTTC.

V and J are TRBV30 and TRBJ1-5; D might be TRBD1 (5 bases). Germline CDR1 and CDR2: GTSNPN and SVGIG (reference sequence). Between the trimmed V and J ends, which lost 2 bases and 7 bases, there was a span of 18 bases. This CDR3 is built from 15 residues. The chain's CDR3 is CAWSTPGGKGQPQHF. CDR3 DNA: TGTGCCTGGAGTACCCCGGGGGGGAAGGGGCAGCCCCAGCATTTT. The full variable domain, in which reference TRBV30 and TRBJ1-5 provide the parts outside the CDR3, is SQTIHQWPATLVQPVGSPLSLECTVEGTSNPNLYWYRQAAGRGLQLLFYSVGIGQISSEVPQNLSASRPQDRQFILSSKKLLLSDSGFYLCAWSTPGGKGQPQHFGDGTRLSIL.

This clone was detected once. The chain has TRBV4-2 and TRBJ2-7; 8 bases align to TRBD1. Germline V gives CDR1 LGHNA, CDR2 YNFKEQ. This CDR3 region has 14 residues. Germline trimming cut 1 base from V and 5 bases from J; bases unmatched to any gene: 4. The CDR3 coding sequence is TGTGCCAGCAGCCAAGGACAGGGGTGGAACGAGCAGTACTTC. Encoded protein: CASSQGQGWNEQYF.

This chain links TRBV30 with TRBJ1-2; TRBD1 agrees at 10 bases. From germline, CDR1 is GTSNPN and CDR2 SVGIG (reference sequence). The ends lost 4 bases at V and 7 bases at J; junction bases unmatched: 9. CDR3 length: 14 amino acids. CDR3 DNA: TGTGCCTGGATCCGGGACAGGGGAATGGGTGGCTACACCTTC. It yields the protein CAWIRDRGMGGYTF.

The rearrangement links TRBV15 to TRBJ2-1; 12 bases are shared with TRBD2. The CDR3 length is 16 residues. Looked up from germline, CDR1 is LNHNV and CDR2 is YYDKDF (reference sequence). With 0 bases clipped from V and 12 bases from J, the junction kept 9 bases outside the gene matches. This CDR3 reads CATSRDPGLAGGPQFF. DNA for the CDR3: TGTGCCACCAGCAGAGACCCGGGGCTAGCGGGAGGGCCGCAGTTCTTC. The full variable domain, completed using reference TRBV15 and TRBJ2-1, is DAMVIQNPRYQVTQFGKPVTLSCSQTLNHNVMYWYQQKSSQAPKLLFHYYDKDFNNEADTPDNFQSRRPNTSFCFLDIRSPGLGDTAMYLCATSRDPGLAGGPQFFGPGTRLTVL.